This record looks at one T cell receptor beta chain sequence and its context. Its antigen is unknown. The CDR3 consists of 14 residues. The germline gives CDR1 LGHDT, CDR2 YNNKEL (reference sequence). The V end was cut by 3 bases, the J end by 1 base, with 9 bases between. The data belong to a study of Graves' ophthalmopathy and Graves' hyperthyroidism. In the study overall: The blood sample was drawn at first diagnosis and before any treatment. Findings and caveats of the study: Ophthalmopathy cases were distinguished from stable hyperthyroidism by a 13-signature model, reaching around 88% sensitivity and around 77% specificity. Ophthalmopathy progression was predicted with about 67% sensitivity and about 72% specificity.

RNA transcripts provided the template for amplifying TCR beta CDR3 regions. A first-round RT-PCR used HTBI primers, followed by a second-round multiplex PCR. TCRdb passed the multiplex PCR reads through MiXCR, listing each CDR3 protein once. This repertoire shows a few hundred thousand distinct CDR3 sequences, around a fifth found once; its top ten account for 3%. The receptor's source is a young woman with stable Graves' hyperthyroidism. The sequencing sample was made of peripheral blood. The chain employs TRBV3-1 and TRBJ1-1, with unresolved D. CDR3 sequence: CASSHNVRNTEAFF. The CDR3 DNA reads as TGTGCCAGCAGCCATAACGTGAGGAACACTGAAGCTTTCTTT.